This T cell receptor beta chain was documented in a study of T cells after yellow fever vaccination. TCRdb reprocessed the 5' RACE reads via MiXCR and lists one record per CDR3 protein. The repertoire includes tens of thousands of distinct CDR3 sequences, less than 3.5% of them detected once, and 0.75% to 1% sits in the top ten. This clonotype was detected ten times or more. The V gene end was trimmed by 3 bases and the J gene end by 4 bases; junction bases not matched to a gene: 17. The CDR3 length is 18 residues. In germline, CDR1 is SGHTA, CDR2 FQGNSA. The chain joins TRBV7-2 to TRBJ1-1, with 7 bases that match TRBD1. This receptor was identified in a young man who received the YFV17D yellow fever vaccine. The sequencing here drew on PBMCs, either bulk or a sorted T-cell subset (CD4+, CD8+, memory, or dextramer-sorted; not recorded which), taken more than 40 days after the first yellow fever vaccination. The CDR3: CASSFTRDRLTKSTEAFF. CDR3 nucleotides: TGTGCCAGCAGCTTCACCCGGGACAGACTAACGAAGAGCACTGAAGCTTTCTTT.